Following are 20 T cell receptor beta chains from one sample sequenced in a study of blood T cell repertoires in COVID-19. Some clones are missing from TCRdb's copy, which holds only in-frame ones; the method was immunoSEQ multiplex PCR. The repertoire holds fewer than 55,000 clones, with 86% as singletons. The sequenced sample was peripheral blood. The receptors stem from a woman aged 55-69 years with acute or convalescent COVID-19.

The CDR3 region is CAWSVGLQETQYF. The CDR3 DNA sequence: TGTGCCTGGAGTGTAGGACTGCAAGAGACCCAGTACTTC. The genes are TRBV30 and TRBJ2-5; possible D gene TRBD2, 5 bases. V was pared by 0 bases and J by 2 bases, with 7 bases between. CDR1 is GTSNPN, CDR2 SVGIG, per germline (reference sequence). The CDR3 totals 13 residues.

The rearrangement joins TRBV5-6 to TRBJ2-2; D remains unclear. With the DNA end fitting TRBJ1-4 better, the J assignment may be wrong. There are 12 residues in the CDR3. Germline loops: CDR1 SGHDT, CDR2 YYEEEE. The CDR3 loop is CASSLLAGKLFF. CDR3 sequence (DNA): TGTGCCAGCAGCCTACTAGCGGGAAAACTGTTTTTT.

This clone has only a few counts. V gene TRBV6-5 combines with J gene TRBJ1-1; 7 bases are shared with TRBD1. The junction had 2 bases not matched to a gene; V was cut back by 6 bases and J by 1 base. The CDR3 is 13 amino acids. CDR1 is MNHEY and CDR2 is SVGAGI in the germline V gene. The CDR3 here is CASRGGPNTEAFF. CDR3 DNA sequence: TGTGCCAGCAGAGGGGGCCCGAACACTGAAGCTTTCTTT.

The genes are TRBV5-3 and TRBJ1-1, with 7 bases identical to TRBD1. TRBV5-3 carries the ORF label, with uncertain function. J gave up 1 base and V 1 base, and 1 base lay outside the gene matches. This CDR3 is built from 14 residues. CDR3 sequence reads: CARSLNRGNTEAFF. For the CDR3, the DNA is TGTGCCAGAAGCTTGAACAGGGGGAACACTGAAGCTTTCTTT.

The chain combines TRBV19 with TRBJ1-5; possible D gene TRBD1, 6 bases. Trimming left V 5 bases short and J 0 bases short, with 11 bases between. Germline CDR1 LNHDA, CDR2 SQIVND (reference sequence). The CDR3 loop spans 15 amino acids. This CDR3 reads CASSVNRDSNQPQHF. In DNA, the CDR3 is TGTGCCAGTAGTGTAAACAGGGATAGCAATCAGCCCCAGCATTTT. The whole variable domain, remainder taken from reference TRBV19 and TRBJ1-5, is DGGITQSPKYLFRKEGQNVTLSCEQNLNHDAMYWYRQDPGQGLRLIYYSQIVNDFQKGDIAEGYSVSREKKESFPLTVTSAQKNPTAFYLCASSVNRDSNQPQHFGDGTRLSIL.

The chain links TRBV5-6 to TRBJ2-3; D is possibly TRBD2 (6 bases). V shed 3 bases and J shed 0 bases, with 17 bases lying between them. The CDR3 is 17 residues long. Looked up from germline, CDR1 is SGHDT and CDR2 is YYEEEE. The CDR3 is CASSSPVWGESTDTQYF. The CDR3 coding sequence is TGTGCCAGCAGCTCTCCAGTGTGGGGGGAAAGCACAGATACGCAGTATTTT.

V is TRBV5-8 and J is TRBJ1-1; no firm D call. Germline assignment: CDR1 SGHTS and CDR2 YDEGEE. This CDR3 is built from 16 residues. With 1 base removed from V and 4 bases from J, the gap between germline ends came to 17 bases. The CDR3 reads CASSLTVTLSFTEAFF. CDR3 sequence (DNA): TGTGCCAGCAGCTTGACAGTTACCCTCAGCTTCACTGAAGCTTTCTTT.

The chain has TRBV28 and TRBJ1-3; 12 bases map to TRBD1. There are 15 residues in the CDR3. Per the germline V gene, CDR1 is MDHEN and CDR2 is SYDVKM. Trimming at V came to 6 bases and at J to 3 bases, leaving 3 bases not matched to a gene. As DNA, the CDR3 is TGTGCCAGCAGAGGGACAGGGGGCCTTGGAAACACCATATATTTT. Its protein is CASRGTGGLGNTIYF.

This chain connects TRBV5-8 to TRBJ2-5; 14 positions match TRBD2. Trimming at V came to 4 bases and at J to 2 bases, leaving 7 bases not matched to a gene. This CDR3 comprises 17 residues. CDR1 is SGHTS, CDR2 YDEGEE, per germline. The CDR3 loop is CASSRGLAGVFQETQYF. CDR3 sequence (DNA): TGTGCCAGCAGCCGGGGACTAGCGGGGGTTTTTCAAGAGACCCAGTACTTC.

The chain is built from TRBV7-6 and TRBJ1-1; 12 nucleotides agree with TRBD1. The germline gives CDR1 SGHVS, CDR2 FNYEAQ. This CDR3 has 18 amino acids. V was pared by 5 bases and J by 6 bases, with 16 bases of the junction left unmatched. In nucleotides, the CDR3 is TGTGCCAGCAGCGTAGTGGAGGGACAGGGGGCCAGTTTGGCTGAAGCTTTCTTT. Amino acids: CASSVVEGQGASLAEAFF.

The chain couples TRBV20-1 to TRBJ1-1, with a tentative D call TRBD1 (5 bases). Looked up from germline, CDR1 is DFQATT and CDR2 is SNEGSKA (reference sequence). Trimming removed 3 bases at V and 4 bases at J, with 12 bases between. The CDR3 covers 13 residues. The CDR3 coding sequence is TGCAGTGCTAGTTCAGGGCAGCGCACTGAAGCTTTCTTT. Protein sequence: CSASSGQRTEAFF.

The J gene is TRBJ1-1, the V gene TRBV4-1; tentative D call: TRBD1 (5 bases). Germline assignment: CDR1 MGHRA and CDR2 YSYEKL. The CDR3 runs 13 residues. The V end lost 2 bases, the J end lost 7 bases, and 11 bases lay between the germline ends. CDR3 in amino acids: CASSQNQGFEAFF. For the CDR3, the DNA is TGCGCCAGCAGCCAAAACCAGGGTTTTGAAGCTTTCTTT.

This clone was observed a few times. The chain couples TRBV6-5 to TRBJ1-1, with 11 bases that match TRBD1. The CDR3 sequence is 14 residues long. V was pared by 2 bases and J by 7 bases, with 3 bases of the junction left unmatched. Germline V gene sequence: CDR1 MNHEY, CDR2 SVGAGI. In DNA, the CDR3 is TGTGCCAGCAGTTACGGACAGGGGGCGAGTGAAGCTTTCTTT. Translating gives CASSYGQGASEAFF.

The V gene is TRBV2, the J gene TRBJ2-2, with D perhaps TRBD2 (6 bases). Trimming cost V 7 bases and J 3 bases, with 9 bases left between them. This CDR3 has 13 residues. Germline CDR1 and CDR2: SNHLY and FYNNEI. CDR3: CASIREDTGELFF. For the CDR3, the DNA is TGTGCCAGCATCAGGGAGGACACCGGGGAGCTGTTTTTT.

The chain joins TRBV29-1 to TRBJ1-2; no firm D call. Germline CDR1 SQVTM, CDR2 ANQGSEA. The CDR3 spans 11 residues. V lost 4 bases, J lost 5 bases, and 8 bases lay in between. The CDR3 loop is CSVAGVYGYTF. The CDR3 DNA follows: TGCAGCGTTGCCGGGGTTTATGGCTACACCTTC.

The chain has TRBV4-1 and TRBJ2-5; possibly TRBD1 for D (6 bases). Germline CDR1 reads MGHRA; CDR2 reads YSYEKL. The length of the CDR3 is 16 residues. V lost 6 bases and J lost 2, with 19 bases in between. The CDR3 reads CASRARAMTGQETQYF. The CDR3, as DNA: TGCGCCAGCAGAGCAAGGGCGATGACAGGTCAAGAGACCCAGTACTTC.

This clone was detected once. The V gene is TRBV19, the J gene TRBJ1-6; D perhaps matches TRBD1 (6 bases). V lost 5 bases and J lost 5, with 10 bases in between. Germline V gives CDR1 LNHDA, CDR2 SQIVND (reference sequence). The CDR3 contains 14 residues. CDR3 sequence reads: CASSGQPNNSPLHF. CDR3 in DNA: TGTGCCAGTAGTGGACAGCCTAATAATTCACCCCTCCACTTT.

The CDR3 nucleotides are TGTGCCAGCAGTTTAAGTGGGGAGGGTGGCTACACCTTC. The encoded protein is CASSLSGEGGYTF. The V and J genes are TRBV28 and TRBJ1-2; D not resolved. Trimming removed 2 bases at V and 7 bases at J, with 11 bases between. In germline, CDR1 is MDHEN, CDR2 SYDVKM. This CDR3 contains 13 residues.

The V gene is TRBV7-9, the J gene TRBJ2-7; 8 nucleotides agree with TRBD1. J lost 5 bases, V lost 5 bases, and 8 bases had no gene match. Per the germline V gene, CDR1 is SEHNR and CDR2 is FQNEAQ (reference sequence). The CDR3 contains 14 residues. The CDR3 protein is CASSLPSGGDEQYF. CDR3 DNA sequence: TGTGCCAGCAGCCTTCCCTCAGGGGGCGACGAGCAGTACTTC.

The V gene is TRBV18, the J gene TRBJ1-2; D possibly corresponds to TRBD1 (5 bases). V was shortened by 2 bases and J by 0 bases, with 10 bases between the two germline ends. The germline gives CDR1 KGHSH, CDR2 LQKENI. CDR3 size: 15 residues. In DNA form, the CDR3 reads TGTGCCAGCTCACCATTACAGGAGTCTAACTATGGCTACACCTTC. Amino acid sequence: CASSPLQESNYGYTF. The complete variable domain, with remaining parts taken from reference TRBV18 and TRBJ1-2, reads NAGVMQNPRHLVRRRGQEARLRCSPMKGHSHVYWYRQLPEEGLKFMVYLQKENIIDESGMPKERFSAEFPKEGPSILRIQQVVRGDSAAYFCASSPLQESNYGYTFGSGTRLTVV.